A selection of T cell receptor beta chains follows, all from one sample in a study of T cells after yellow fever vaccination. From the 5' RACE reads, TCRdb called clonotypes with MiXCR, one entry per CDR3 protein. The data show over 150,000 distinct CDR3 sequences, 5.5% to 7.5% seen once. The specimen comprised CD4+ T cells sorted from PBMCs, sampled 4 to 5 days after the first yellow fever vaccination. These receptors were taken from a man between 18 and 35 years old who received the YFV17D yellow fever vaccine. Both conserved end residues are part of each CDR3. The order of the fields is CDR3 DNA, CDR3 protein, D gene, clone size, V gene, J gene. D genes are given only for firm matches. Clone sizes are given selectively: once, few, many, or a class where the clone is expanded.

TGTGCCAGCAGACCGAGGGGAGGCAATGAGCAGTTCTTC,CASRPRGGNEQFF,.,many,TRBV12-3/TRBV12-4,TRBJ2-1
TGTGCCAGCAGTCAGACCGGGGGCAACCTTGGAAACACCATATATTTT,CASSQTGGNLGNTIYF,.,.,TRBV7-1,TRBJ1-3
TGCGCCAGCAGCCAACAGGCGGGCTCCTACAATGAGCAGTTCTTC,CASSQQAGSYNEQFF,.,many,TRBV5-1,TRBJ2-1
TGTGCCACCCAGGGGGTGGGCCCTCAGTTCTTC,CATQGVGPQFF,TRBD1,.,TRBV2,TRBJ2-1
TGTGCCATCAGTGTATCGGGGGGGGGCTCTTGGACCGACACTGAAGCTTTCTTT,CAISVSGGGSWTDTEAFF,.,few,TRBV10-3,TRBJ1-1
TGTGCCAGCAGCATGACTCTCACCGGGGAGCTGTTTTTT,CASSMTLTGELFF,.,.,TRBV7-3,TRBJ2-2
TGCAGTGCTAGAGTCCAGGGGCGGTTCAATCAGCCCCAGCATTTT,CSARVQGRFNQPQHF,.,many,TRBV20-1,TRBJ1-5
TGTGCCAGTAGTATAGGGAGCGGGGGGTCCTCCTACGAGCAGTACTTC,CASSIGSGGSSYEQYF,TRBD2,.,TRBV19,TRBJ2-7
TGCGCCAGCAGCTTGGATGTATCGGGCGGCTACACCTTC,CASSLDVSGGYTF,.,many,TRBV5-1,TRBJ1-2
TGTGCCAGCAGGATGAGGACAGGGTACACAGATACGCAGTATTTT,CASRMRTGYTDTQYF,TRBD1,many,TRBV5-6,TRBJ2-3
TGTGCCAGCAGTTTTCAGGGACTAAAACTGTTTTTT,CASSFQGLKLFF,.,many,TRBV12-3/TRBV12-4,TRBJ1-4
TGTGCCAGCTCACCACGTTCGGGACTCAACACAGATACGCAGTATTTT,CASSPRSGLNTDTQYF,.,many,TRBV18,TRBJ2-3
TGTGCCAGCAGCCCCCGCGCCGGACTAGCGGGAGATACGCAGTATTTT,CASSPRAGLAGDTQYF,TRBD2,few,TRBV7-7,TRBJ2-3
TGTGCCAGTAGTAATCCGGACAGGCCCTCCGGCTACACCTTC,CASSNPDRPSGYTF,TRBD1,many,TRBV19,TRBJ1-2
TGTGCCAGCTCATCCCAAACGAACACCGGGGAGCTGTTTTTT,CASSSQTNTGELFF,.,many,TRBV7-2,TRBJ2-2
TGCGCCAGCAGTCGATGGGGGAACACCGGGGAGCTGTTTTTT,CASSRWGNTGELFF,.,many,TRBV23-1,TRBJ2-2
TGCGCCAGCAGCCAAGATCACGGCCCTGCGCAGTATTTT,CASSQDHGPAQYF,.,few,TRBV4-3,TRBJ2-3
TGTGCCACCAGCGAGCAGGGGAGGAGGAACACTGAAGCTTTCTTT,CATSEQGRRNTEAFF,.,.,TRBV12-5,TRBJ1-1
TGTGCCAGCAGTTTATTCCGGCGGGGGGCTGGAAACACTGAAGCTTTCTTT,CASSLFRRGAGNTEAFF,.,few,TRBV27,TRBJ1-1
TGTGCCAGCAGCGTGCGGGGGGGAGGCGGCGAAAAACTGTTTTTT,CASSVRGGGGEKLFF,.,few,TRBV9,TRBJ1-4
TGTGCCACCAGTGAGACCTCCTTAAAGGATCCTTGGGGGGAGCTGTTTTTT,CATSETSLKDPWGELFF,.,many,TRBV24-1,TRBJ2-2
TGTGCCAGCTCCCTATCTGGACAGGAAGCATACAATGAGCAGTTCTTC,CASSLSGQEAYNEQFF,TRBD1,few,TRBV18,TRBJ2-1
TGCGCCAGCAGCAAGGACAGGGGGCCTACTGAAGCTTTCTTT,CASSKDRGPTEAFF,TRBD1,many,TRBV5-1,TRBJ1-1
TGTGCCAGCAGCCTGGCCCCTAGCGGGGGGTACTACGAGCAGTACTTC,CASSLAPSGGYYEQYF,TRBD2,few,TRBV5-6,TRBJ2-7
TGTGCCAGCACGAGGGGACAGGGGGCCTCAAGGGACTTC,CASTRGQGASRDF,TRBD1,.,TRBV12-3/TRBV12-4,TRBJ2-1
TGCAGTGCTAGATCGGGGGGACATCAGCCCCAGCATTTT,CSARSGGHQPQHF,.,few,TRBV20-1,TRBJ1-5
TGCGCCAGCAGGGACAGGGGGCGCGAAGGCTACACCTTC,CASRDRGREGYTF,TRBD1,many,TRBV5-1,TRBJ1-2
TGTGCCCGCATTCGGGGGACCGGGGAGCTGTTTTTT,CARIRGTGELFF,.,.,TRBV5-8,TRBJ2-2
TGTGCCAGCAGTTACAACCGGGAGGGCGGCTACACCTTC,CASSYNREGGYTF,.,many,TRBV6-5,TRBJ1-2
TGTGCCAGCAGTTACTCGACCCACTCTGGGGCCAACGTCCTGACTTTC,CASSYSTHSGANVLTF,.,many,TRBV6-5,TRBJ2-6
TGTGCCAGCAGCGTAGCCAGCTCCTATAATTCACCCCTCCACTTT,CASSVASSYNSPLHF,.,few,TRBV9,TRBJ1-6
TGCGCCAGCCACGGGGGAGGCTCTCAAGAGACCCAGTACTTC,CASHGGGSQETQYF,.,many,TRBV5-1,TRBJ2-5
TGCAGTGCTCGCCGGGACCACTCCTACAATGAGCAGTTCTTC,CSARRDHSYNEQFF,.,many,TRBV20-1,TRBJ2-1
TGTGCCAGTAGTACGGAACAGGGGAATGATTCACCCCTCCACTTT,CASSTEQGNDSPLHF,TRBD1,.,TRBV19,TRBJ1-6
TGTGCCAGCCAGCGGGCGGATAATGAAAAACTGTTTTTT,CASQRADNEKLFF,.,few,TRBV25-1,TRBJ1-4
TGCAGTGCTAGAGATTGGATCTCTGGAAACACCATATATTTT,CSARDWISGNTIYF,.,.,TRBV20-1,TRBJ1-3
TGTGCCAGTAGTACCGGGGTACGGAAGACCCAGTACTTC,CASSTGVRKTQYF,.,many,TRBV19,TRBJ2-5
TGTGCCAGCTCACCAGTCGGCGGGATAGAGACCCAGTACTTC,CASSPVGGIETQYF,.,.,TRBV18,TRBJ2-5
TGTGCCAGCAGTGTCCTCCAGCGGGGTTACCACGAGGAAGAGACCCAGTACTTC,CASSVLQRGYHEEETQYF,TRBD2,few,TRBV28,TRBJ2-5
TGTGCCTGGAGTTTCGTTCGAGAGACCCAGTACTTC,CAWSFVRETQYF,.,few,TRBV30,TRBJ2-5
TGTGCCAGCAGTCAGCAGGAAGTTCAGCCCCAGCATTTT,CASSQQEVQPQHF,.,.,TRBV2,TRBJ1-5